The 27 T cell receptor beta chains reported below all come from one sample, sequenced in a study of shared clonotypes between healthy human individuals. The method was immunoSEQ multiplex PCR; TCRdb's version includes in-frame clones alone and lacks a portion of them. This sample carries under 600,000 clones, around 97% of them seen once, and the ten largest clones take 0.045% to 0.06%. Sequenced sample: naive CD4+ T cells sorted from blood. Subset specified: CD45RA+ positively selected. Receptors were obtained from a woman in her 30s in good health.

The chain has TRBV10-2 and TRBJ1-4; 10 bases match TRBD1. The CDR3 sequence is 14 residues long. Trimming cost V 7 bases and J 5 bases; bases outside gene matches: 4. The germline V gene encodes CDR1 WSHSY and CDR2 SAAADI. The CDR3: CASTGTGANEKLFF. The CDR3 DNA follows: TGCGCCAGCACCGGGACAGGGGCCAATGAAAAACTGTTTTTT.

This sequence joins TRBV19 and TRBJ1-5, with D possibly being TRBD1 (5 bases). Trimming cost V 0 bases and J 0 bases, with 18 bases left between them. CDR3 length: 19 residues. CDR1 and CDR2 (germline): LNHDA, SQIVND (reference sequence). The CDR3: CASSIEYRTPTYSNQPQHF. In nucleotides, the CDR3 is TGTGCCAGTAGTATAGAGTATAGGACACCTACATATAGCAATCAGCCCCAGCATTTT.

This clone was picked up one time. The CDR3 loop reads CASSLGQGDEKLFF. CDR3 DNA sequence: TGTGCCAGCAGCTTGGGACAGGGGGATGAAAAACTGTTTTTT. The chain recombines TRBV11-2 with TRBJ1-4, with 11 bases matching TRBD1. V dropped 3 bases and J dropped 6; count of bases not matched to a gene: 0. From germline, CDR1 is SGHAT and CDR2 FQNNGV. This CDR3 region has 14 residues.

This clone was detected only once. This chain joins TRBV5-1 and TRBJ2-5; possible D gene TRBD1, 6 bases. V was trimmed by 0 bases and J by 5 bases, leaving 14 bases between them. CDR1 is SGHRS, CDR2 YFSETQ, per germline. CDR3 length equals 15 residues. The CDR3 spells CASSLEGDPRETQYF. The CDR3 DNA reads TGCGCCAGCAGCTTGGAGGGGGACCCGCGGGAGACCCAGTACTTC.

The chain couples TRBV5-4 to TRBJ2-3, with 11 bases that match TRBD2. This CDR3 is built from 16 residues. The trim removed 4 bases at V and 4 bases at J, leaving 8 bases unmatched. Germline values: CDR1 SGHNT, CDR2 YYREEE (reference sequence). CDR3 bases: TGTGCCAGCAGCATACCTAGCGGGAGGAACCCAGATACGCAGTATTTT. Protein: CASSIPSGRNPDTQYF. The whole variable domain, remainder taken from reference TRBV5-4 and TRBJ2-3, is ETGVTQSPTHLIKTRGQQVTLRCSSQSGHNTVSWYQQALGQGPQFIFQYYREEENGRGNFPPRFSGLQFPNYSSELNVNALELDDSALYLCASSIPSGRNPDTQYFGPGTRLTVL.

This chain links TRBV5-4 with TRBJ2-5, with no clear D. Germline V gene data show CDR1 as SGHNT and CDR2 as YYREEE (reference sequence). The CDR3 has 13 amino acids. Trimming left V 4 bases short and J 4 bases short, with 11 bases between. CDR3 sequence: CASSPNERETQYF. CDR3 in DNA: TGTGCCAGCAGCCCGAATGAAAGAGAGACCCAGTACTTC. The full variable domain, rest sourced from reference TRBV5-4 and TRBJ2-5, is ETGVTQSPTHLIKTRGQQVTLRCSSQSGHNTVSWYQQALGQGPQFIFQYYREEENGRGNFPPRFSGLQFPNYSSELNVNALELDDSALYLCASSPNERETQYFGPGTRLLVL.

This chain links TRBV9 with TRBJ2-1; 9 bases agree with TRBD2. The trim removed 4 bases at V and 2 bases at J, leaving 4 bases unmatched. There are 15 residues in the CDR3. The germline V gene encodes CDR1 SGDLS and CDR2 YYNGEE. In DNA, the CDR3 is TGTGCCAGCAGCCAAGCGGGAGGTGCCTACAATGAGCAGTTCTTC. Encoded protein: CASSQAGGAYNEQFF.

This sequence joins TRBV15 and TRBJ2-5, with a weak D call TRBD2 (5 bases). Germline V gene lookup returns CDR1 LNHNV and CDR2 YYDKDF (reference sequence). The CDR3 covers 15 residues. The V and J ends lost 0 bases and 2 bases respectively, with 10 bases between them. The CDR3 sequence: CATSRETGVQETQYF. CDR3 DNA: TGTGCCACCAGCAGAGAGACCGGGGTACAAGAGACCCAGTACTTC.

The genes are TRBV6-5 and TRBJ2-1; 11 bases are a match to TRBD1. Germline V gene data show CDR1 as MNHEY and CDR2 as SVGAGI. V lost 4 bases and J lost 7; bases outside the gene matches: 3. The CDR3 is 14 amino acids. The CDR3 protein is CASSSDRGQNEQFF. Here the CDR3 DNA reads TGTGCCAGCAGTTCGGACAGGGGGCAAAATGAGCAGTTCTTC.

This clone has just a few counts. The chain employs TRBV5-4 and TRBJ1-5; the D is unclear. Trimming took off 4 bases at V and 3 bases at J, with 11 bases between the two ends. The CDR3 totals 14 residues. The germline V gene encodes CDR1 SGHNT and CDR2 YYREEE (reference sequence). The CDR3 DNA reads TGTGCCAGCAGCCGTGGCGGGGACAATCAGCCCCAGCATTTT. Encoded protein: CASSRGGDNQPQHF.

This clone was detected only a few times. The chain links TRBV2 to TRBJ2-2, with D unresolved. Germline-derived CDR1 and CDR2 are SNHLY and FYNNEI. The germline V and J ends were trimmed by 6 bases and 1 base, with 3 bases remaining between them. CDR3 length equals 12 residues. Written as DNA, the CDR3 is TGTGCCAGCAGATGGAACACCGGGGAGCTGTTTTTT. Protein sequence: CASRWNTGELFF.

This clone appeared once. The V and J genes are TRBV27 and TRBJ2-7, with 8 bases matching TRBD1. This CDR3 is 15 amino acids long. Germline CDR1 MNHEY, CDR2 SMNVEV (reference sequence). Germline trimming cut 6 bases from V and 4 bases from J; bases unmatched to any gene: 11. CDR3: CASRPKPGQEYEQYF. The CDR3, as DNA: TGTGCCAGCAGACCGAAACCGGGACAGGAGTACGAGCAGTACTTC.

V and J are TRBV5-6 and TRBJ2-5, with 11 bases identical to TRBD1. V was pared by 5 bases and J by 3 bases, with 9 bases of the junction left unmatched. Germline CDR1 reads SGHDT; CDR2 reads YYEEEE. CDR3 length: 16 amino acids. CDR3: CASSLQRTGGKETQYF. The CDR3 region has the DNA TGTGCCAGCAGTCTACAGAGGACAGGGGGCAAAGAGACCCAGTACTTC. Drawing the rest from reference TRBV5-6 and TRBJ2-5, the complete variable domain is DAGVTQSPTHLIKTRGQQVTLRCSPKSGHDTVSWYQQALGQGPQFIFQYYEEEERQRGNFPDRFSGHQFPNYSSELNVNALLLGDSALYLCASSLQRTGGKETQYFGPGTRLLVL.

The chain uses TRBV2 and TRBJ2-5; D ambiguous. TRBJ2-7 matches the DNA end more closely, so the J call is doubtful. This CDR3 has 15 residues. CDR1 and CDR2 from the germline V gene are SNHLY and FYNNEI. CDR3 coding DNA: TGTGCCAGCAGTGATCAGCGATTAACCTCCTACGAGCAGTACTTC. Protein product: CASSDQRLTSYEQYF.

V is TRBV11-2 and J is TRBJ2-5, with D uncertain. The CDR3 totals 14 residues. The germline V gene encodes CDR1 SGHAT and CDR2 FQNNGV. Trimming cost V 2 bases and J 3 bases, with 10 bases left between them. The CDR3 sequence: CASSLHNSEETQYF. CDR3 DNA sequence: TGTGCCAGCAGCTTACACAATTCAGAAGAGACCCAGTACTTC.

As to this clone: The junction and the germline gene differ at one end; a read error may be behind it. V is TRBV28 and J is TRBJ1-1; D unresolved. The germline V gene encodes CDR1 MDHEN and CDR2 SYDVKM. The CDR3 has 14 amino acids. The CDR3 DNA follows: TGTGCCAGCAGTTTATCCCTAATTAACAGTGAAGCTTTCTTT. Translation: CASSLSLINSEAFF.

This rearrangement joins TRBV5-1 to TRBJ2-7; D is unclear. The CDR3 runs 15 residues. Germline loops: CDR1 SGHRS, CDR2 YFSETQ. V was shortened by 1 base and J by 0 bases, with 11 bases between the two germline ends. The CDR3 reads CASSLIESSSYEQYF. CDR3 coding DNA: TGCGCCAGCAGCTTGATAGAGTCGAGCTCCTACGAGCAGTACTTC.

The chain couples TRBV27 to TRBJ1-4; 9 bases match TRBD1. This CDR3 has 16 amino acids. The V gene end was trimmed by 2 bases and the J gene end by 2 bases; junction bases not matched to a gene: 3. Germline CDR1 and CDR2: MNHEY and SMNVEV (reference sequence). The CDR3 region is CASSLGTGTTNEKLFF. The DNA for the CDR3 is TGTGCCAGCAGTTTAGGGACAGGGACCACTAATGAAAAACTGTTTTTT.

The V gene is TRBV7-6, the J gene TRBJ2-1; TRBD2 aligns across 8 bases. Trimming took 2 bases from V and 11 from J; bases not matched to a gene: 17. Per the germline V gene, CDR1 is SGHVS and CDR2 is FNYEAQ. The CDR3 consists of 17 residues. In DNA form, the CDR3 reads TGTGCCAGCAGCTTATTGGTTCCGGGACTAGGGGGGGGTCAGCAGTTCTTC. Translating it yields CASSLLVPGLGGGQQFF.

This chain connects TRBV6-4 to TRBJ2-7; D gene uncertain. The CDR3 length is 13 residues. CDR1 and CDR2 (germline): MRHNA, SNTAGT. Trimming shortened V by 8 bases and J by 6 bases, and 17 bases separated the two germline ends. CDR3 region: CASPGIPPREQYF. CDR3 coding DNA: TGTGCCAGCCCGGGCATTCCGCCCCGCGAGCAGTACTTC.

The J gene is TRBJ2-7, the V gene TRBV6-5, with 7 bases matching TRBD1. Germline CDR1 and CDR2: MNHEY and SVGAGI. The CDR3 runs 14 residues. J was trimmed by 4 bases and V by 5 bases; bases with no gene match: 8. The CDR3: CASSDTGTVYEQYF. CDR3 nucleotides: TGTGCCAGCAGTGACACCGGGACAGTATACGAGCAGTACTTC.

The CDR3 loop is CASRMGLNTDTQYF. CDR3 nucleotides: TGCGCCAGCAGGATGGGACTTAACACAGATACGCAGTATTTT. The J gene is TRBJ2-3, the V gene TRBV10-2, with D tentatively TRBD2 (6 bases). The CDR3 consists of 14 residues. Trimming left V 6 bases short and J 2 bases short, with 12 bases between. Germline V gene lookup returns CDR1 WSHSY and CDR2 SAAADI.

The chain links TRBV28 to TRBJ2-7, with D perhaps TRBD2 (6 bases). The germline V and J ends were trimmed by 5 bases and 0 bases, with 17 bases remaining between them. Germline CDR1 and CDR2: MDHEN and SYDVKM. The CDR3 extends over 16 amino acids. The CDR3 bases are TGTGCCAGCAGTCCTCGTTTGGGGACTGGCTCCTACGAGCAGTACTTC. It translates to CASSPRLGTGSYEQYF.

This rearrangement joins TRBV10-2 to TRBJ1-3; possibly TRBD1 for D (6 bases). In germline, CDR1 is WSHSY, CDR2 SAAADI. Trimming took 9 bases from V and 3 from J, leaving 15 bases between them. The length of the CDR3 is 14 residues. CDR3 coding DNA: TGCGCCAGTACCACCGGGACAATTGGAAACACCATATATTTT. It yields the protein CASTTGTIGNTIYF.

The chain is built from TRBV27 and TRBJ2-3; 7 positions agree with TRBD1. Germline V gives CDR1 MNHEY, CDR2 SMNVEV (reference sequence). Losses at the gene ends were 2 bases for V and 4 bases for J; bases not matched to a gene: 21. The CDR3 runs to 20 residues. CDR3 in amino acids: CASSLTADRPTPADSDTQYF. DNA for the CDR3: TGTGCCAGCAGTTTAACCGCGGACAGGCCAACCCCGGCCGATTCAGATACGCAGTATTTT.

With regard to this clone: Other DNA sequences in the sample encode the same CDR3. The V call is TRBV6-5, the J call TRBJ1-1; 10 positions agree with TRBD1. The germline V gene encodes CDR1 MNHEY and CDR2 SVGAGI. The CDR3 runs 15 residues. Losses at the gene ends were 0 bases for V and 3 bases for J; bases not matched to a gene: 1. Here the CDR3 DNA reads TGTGCCAGCAGTTACTCCGGACAGGGGGACACTGAAGCTTTCTTT. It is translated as CASSYSGQGDTEAFF.

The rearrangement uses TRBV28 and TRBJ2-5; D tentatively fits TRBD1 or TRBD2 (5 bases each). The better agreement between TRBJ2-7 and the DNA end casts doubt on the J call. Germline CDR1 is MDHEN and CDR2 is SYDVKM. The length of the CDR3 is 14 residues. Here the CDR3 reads CASTPPGPRYEQYF. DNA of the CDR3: TGTGCCAGCACCCCCCCGGGACCCCGCTACGAGCAGTACTTC.